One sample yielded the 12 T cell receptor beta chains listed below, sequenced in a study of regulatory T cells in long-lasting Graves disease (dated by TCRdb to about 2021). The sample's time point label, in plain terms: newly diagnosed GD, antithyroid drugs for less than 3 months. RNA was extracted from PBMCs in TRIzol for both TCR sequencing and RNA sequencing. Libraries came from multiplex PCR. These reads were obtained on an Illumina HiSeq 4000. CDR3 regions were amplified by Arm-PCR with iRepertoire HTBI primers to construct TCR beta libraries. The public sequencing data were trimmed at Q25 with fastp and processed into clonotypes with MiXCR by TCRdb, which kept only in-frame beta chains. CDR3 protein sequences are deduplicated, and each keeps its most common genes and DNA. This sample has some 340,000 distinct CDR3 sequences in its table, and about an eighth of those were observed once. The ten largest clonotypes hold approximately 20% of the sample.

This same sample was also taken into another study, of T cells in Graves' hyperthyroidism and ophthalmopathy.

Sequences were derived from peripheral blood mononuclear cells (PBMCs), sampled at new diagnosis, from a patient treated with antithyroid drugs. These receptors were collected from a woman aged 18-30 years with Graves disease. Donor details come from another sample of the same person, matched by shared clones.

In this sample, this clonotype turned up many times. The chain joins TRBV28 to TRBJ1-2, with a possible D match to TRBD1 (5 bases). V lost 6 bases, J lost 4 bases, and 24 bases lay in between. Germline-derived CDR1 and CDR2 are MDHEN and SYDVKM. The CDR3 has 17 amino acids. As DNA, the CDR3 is TGTGCCAGCAGACTTCTGGGGGTTGGGTCGGCGATCTATGGCTACACCTTC. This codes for CASRLLGVGSAIYGYTF.

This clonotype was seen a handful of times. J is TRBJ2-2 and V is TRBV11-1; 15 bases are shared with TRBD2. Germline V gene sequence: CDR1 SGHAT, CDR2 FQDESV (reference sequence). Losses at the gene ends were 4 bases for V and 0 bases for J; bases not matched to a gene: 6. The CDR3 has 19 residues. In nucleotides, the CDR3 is TGTGCCAGCAGCTGGCGGACTAGCGGGGGGGCTTCGAACACCGGGGAGCTGTTTTTT. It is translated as CASSWRTSGGASNTGELFF.

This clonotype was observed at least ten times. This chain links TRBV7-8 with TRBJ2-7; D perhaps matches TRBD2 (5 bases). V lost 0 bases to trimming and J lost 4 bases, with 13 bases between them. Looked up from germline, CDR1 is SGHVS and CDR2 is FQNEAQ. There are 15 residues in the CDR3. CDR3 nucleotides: TGTGCCAGCAGCTTAGCCCTAGCAGGAGCTTACGAGCAGTACTTC. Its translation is CASSLALAGAYEQYF.

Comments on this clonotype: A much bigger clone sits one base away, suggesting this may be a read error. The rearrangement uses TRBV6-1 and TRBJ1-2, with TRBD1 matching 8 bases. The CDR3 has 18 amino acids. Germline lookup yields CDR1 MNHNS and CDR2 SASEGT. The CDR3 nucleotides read TGTGCCAACAGTATATACGGACAGGGCACGCTGCTCGGCTATGGCTACACCTTC. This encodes CANSIYGQGTLLGYGYTF.

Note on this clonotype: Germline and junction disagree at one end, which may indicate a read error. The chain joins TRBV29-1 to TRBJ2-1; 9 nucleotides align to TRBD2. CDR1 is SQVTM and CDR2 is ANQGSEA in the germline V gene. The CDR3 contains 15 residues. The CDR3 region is CSVEAGGRTYNEQFF. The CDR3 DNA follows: TGCAGCGTCGAAGCGGGAGGTCGTACCTACAATGAGCAGTTCTTC.

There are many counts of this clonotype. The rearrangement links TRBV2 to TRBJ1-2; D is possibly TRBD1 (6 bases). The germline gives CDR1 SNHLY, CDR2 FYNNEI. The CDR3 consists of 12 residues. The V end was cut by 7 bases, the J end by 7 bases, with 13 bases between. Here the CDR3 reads CASTMGGPGYTF. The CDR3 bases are TGTGCCAGCACCATGGGGGGGCCTGGCTACACCTTC.

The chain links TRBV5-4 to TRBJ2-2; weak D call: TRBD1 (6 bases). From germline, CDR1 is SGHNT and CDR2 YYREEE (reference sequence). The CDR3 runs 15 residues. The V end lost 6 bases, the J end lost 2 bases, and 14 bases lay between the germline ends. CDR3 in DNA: TGTGCCAGCAAAAGGGGGATCGGCAACACCGGGGAGCTGTTTTTT. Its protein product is CASKRGIGNTGELFF.

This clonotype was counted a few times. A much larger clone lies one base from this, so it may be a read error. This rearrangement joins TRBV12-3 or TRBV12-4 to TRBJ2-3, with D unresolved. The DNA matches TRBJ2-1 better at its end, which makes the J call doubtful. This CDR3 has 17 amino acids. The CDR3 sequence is CASSFMPFQLESQEQFF. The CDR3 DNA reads TGTGCCAGCAGTTTTATGCCGTTCCAGCTCGAATCGCAAGAGCAGTTCTTC.

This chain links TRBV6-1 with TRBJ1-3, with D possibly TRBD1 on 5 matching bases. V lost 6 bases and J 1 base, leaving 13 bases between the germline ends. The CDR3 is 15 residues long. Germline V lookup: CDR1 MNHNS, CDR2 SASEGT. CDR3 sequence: CASSIPTGSGNTIYF. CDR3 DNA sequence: TGTGCCAGCAGCATCCCTACAGGATCTGGAAACACCATATATTTT.

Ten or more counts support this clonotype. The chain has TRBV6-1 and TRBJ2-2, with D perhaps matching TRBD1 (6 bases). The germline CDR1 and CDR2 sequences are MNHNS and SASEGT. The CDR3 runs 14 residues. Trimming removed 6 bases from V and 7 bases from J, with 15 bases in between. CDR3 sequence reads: CASRRLGQFGELFF. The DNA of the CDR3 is TGTGCCAGCAGAAGACTTGGACAGTTCGGGGAGCTGTTTTTT.

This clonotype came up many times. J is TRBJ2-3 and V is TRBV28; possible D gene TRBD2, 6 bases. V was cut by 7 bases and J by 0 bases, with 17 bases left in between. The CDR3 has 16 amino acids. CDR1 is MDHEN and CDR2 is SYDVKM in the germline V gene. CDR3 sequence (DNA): TGTGCCAGCACCCTTACCCTAGGGAGGAGCACAGATACGCAGTATTTT. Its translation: CASTLTLGRSTDTQYF.

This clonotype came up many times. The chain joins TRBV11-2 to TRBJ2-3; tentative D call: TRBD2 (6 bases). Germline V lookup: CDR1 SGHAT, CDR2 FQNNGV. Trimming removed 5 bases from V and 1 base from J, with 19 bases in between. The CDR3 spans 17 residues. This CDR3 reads CASSPRPGTFRTDTQYF. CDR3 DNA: TGTGCCAGCAGCCCTCGCCCCGGGACTTTTCGCACAGATACGCAGTATTTT. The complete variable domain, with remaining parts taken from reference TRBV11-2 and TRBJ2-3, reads EAGVAQSPRYKIIEKRQSVAFWCNPISGHATLYWYQQILGQGPKLLIQFQNNGVVDDSQLPKDRFSAERLKGVDSTLKIQPAKLEDSAVYLCASSPRPGTFRTDTQYFGPGTRLTVL.